The source of this TCR beta chain is a study of blood T cell repertoires in COVID-19. Looked up from germline, CDR1 is SGDLS and CDR2 is YYNGEE. V was pared by 0 bases and J by 9 bases, with 3 bases of the junction left unmatched. The CDR3 runs to 13 residues. Using immunoSEQ multiplex PCR, the repertoire was profiled, and TCRdb retains in-frame clones only, with some absent. The sample yields roughly 250,000 clones, 88% seen once. The chain has TRBV9 and TRBJ2-1; TRBD2 aligns across 7 bases. The TCR comes from a woman in her 40s who had recovered from COVID-19. The sample taken for sequencing was peripheral blood. CDR3 bases: TGTGCCAGCAGCGTAGGGACTAGGGGTGAGCAGTTCTTC. Amino acid sequence: CASSVGTRGEQFF.